A single sample is the source of the 32 T cell receptor beta chains below, sequenced in a study of graft-versus-host responses after intestinal transplantation. Measured with immunoSEQ multiplex PCR; TCRdb has only the in-frame clones, and not every one. The table lists more than 12,000 clones, less than 80% of them singletons, with around 9% in the top ten. Graft specimens yielded both intraepithelial and lamina propria lymphocytes. The starting material was ileum tissue, obtained around 94 weeks after intestinal transplantation. These receptor sequences come from a human patient who received an intestinal transplant, so some T cells may come from the graft donor.

This clone was detected a few times. This chain joins TRBV7-9 and TRBJ1-1; D uncertain. Germline V gene data show CDR1 as SEHNR and CDR2 as FQNEAQ (reference sequence). The ends were cut back, 2 bases at V and 4 bases at J, with 8 bases in the middle. The CDR3 covers 13 residues. The chain's CDR3 is CASSLSSFTEAFF. The CDR3 DNA reads as TGTGCCAGCAGCTTATCCAGTTTCACTGAAGCTTTCTTT.

The chain combines TRBV7-7 with TRBJ2-2; 8 nucleotides align to TRBD2. J gave up 6 bases and V 8 bases, and 11 bases lay outside the gene matches. The CDR3 has 15 residues. The V gene's germline CDR1 is SSHAT and CDR2 FNYEAQ (reference sequence). The CDR3 loop is CASGPGGPYPGELFF. DNA of the CDR3: TGTGCCAGCGGTCCGGGGGGGCCTTACCCCGGGGAGCTGTTTTTT.

This rearrangement joins TRBV7-2 to TRBJ2-7; D might be TRBD1 (6 bases). CDR3 length: 15 amino acids. The V end was cut by 0 bases, the J end by 1 base, with 10 bases between. CDR1 SGHTA and CDR2 FQGNSA come from the germline V gene. The CDR3 here is CASSLAGDRSYEQYF. The DNA for the CDR3 is TGTGCCAGCAGCTTAGCGGGAGACAGGTCCTACGAGCAGTACTTC. Full variable domain (rest looked up from reference TRBV7-2 and TRBJ2-7): GAGVSQSPSNKVTEKGKDVELRCDPISGHTALYWYRQSLGQGLEFLIYFQGNSAPDKSGLPSDRFSAERTGGSVSTLTIQRTQQEDSAVYLCASSLAGDRSYEQYFGPGTRLTVT.

The chain uses TRBV5-1 and TRBJ2-7, with TRBD2 identical over 11 bases. After removal of 5 bases from V and 3 bases from J, the junction contained 7 bases not matched to a gene. The CDR3 runs 15 residues. Germline assignment: CDR1 SGHRS and CDR2 YFSETQ. CDR3 loop: CASRLGTSGYYEQYF. DNA for the CDR3: TGCGCCAGCAGACTAGGGACTAGCGGCTACTACGAGCAGTACTTC.

The chain recombines TRBV20-1 with TRBJ1-2, with D uncertain. CDR1 is DFQATT, CDR2 SNEGSKA, per germline (reference sequence). The CDR3 is 11 residues long. V gave up 4 bases and J gave up 7 bases, with 10 bases separating them. CDR3 nucleotides: TGCAGTGCTACCCCCTGGGCTGGCTACACCTTC. Protein sequence: CSATPWAGYTF.

V and J are TRBV29-1 and TRBJ2-7; 9 bases line up with TRBD1. In germline, CDR1 is SQVTM, CDR2 ANQGSEA. V was pared by 4 bases and J by 2 bases, with 12 bases of the junction left unmatched. The CDR3 runs to 16 residues. As DNA, the CDR3 is TGCAGCGTTGGGGACTTCAACAGGGGGCCTACCTACGAGCAGTACTTC. Encoded protein: CSVGDFNRGPTYEQYF.

This clone was seen only a few times. The DNA for the CDR3 is TGTGCCAGCAGGGACAGGGGGTTTACCTATGGCTACACCTTC. Protein sequence: CASRDRGFTYGYTF. This chain connects TRBV6-1 to TRBJ1-2; 10 bases map to TRBD1. With 6 bases clipped from V and 4 bases from J, the junction kept 5 bases outside the gene matches. The CDR3 covers 14 residues. From germline, CDR1 is MNHNS and CDR2 SASEGT.

The chain has TRBV5-1 and TRBJ2-3; TRBD2 aligns across 10 bases. Trimming at V came to 2 bases and at J to 5 bases, leaving 2 bases not matched to a gene. CDR3 length: 14 amino acids. Germline V CDR1 and CDR2: SGHRS, YFSETQ. CDR3 amino acids: CASSLTSGEDTQYF. Written as DNA, the CDR3 is TGCGCCAGCAGCTTAACTAGCGGGGAAGATACGCAGTATTTT.

The V gene is TRBV7-8, the J gene TRBJ2-5, with TRBD1 identical over 8 bases. The J call may be incorrect, as the DNA end agrees better with TRBJ2-7. Germline CDR1 and CDR2: SGHVS and FQNEAQ. The CDR3 sequence is 13 residues long. The CDR3 DNA sequence: TGTGCCAGCAGCTACAGGGGGACCTACGAGCAGTACTTC. It is translated as CASSYRGTYEQYF.

This clone was seen only a few times. The rearrangement uses TRBV25-1 and TRBJ2-5, with D possibly TRBD2 on 5 matching bases. V gave up 6 bases and J gave up 0 bases, with 11 bases separating them. There are 14 residues in the CDR3. The V gene's germline CDR1 is MGHDK and CDR2 SYGVNS. The CDR3 DNA reads as TGTGCCAGCAGCGGGATGACCCACCAAGAGACCCAGTACTTC. The encoded protein is CASSGMTHQETQYF.

The chain links TRBV7-9 to TRBJ2-5; 8 bases agree with TRBD1. Germline CDR1 and CDR2: SEHNR and FQNEAQ (reference sequence). Germline trimming cut 5 bases from V and 1 base from J; bases unmatched to any gene: 3. This CDR3 spans 14 amino acids. Here the CDR3 reads CASSPGGGQETQYF. The CDR3 DNA sequence: TGTGCCAGCAGCCCAGGGGGCGGCCAAGAGACCCAGTACTTC.

This clone was recorded only once. The V gene is TRBV7-2, the J gene TRBJ1-2, with D unclear. Trimming stripped 3 bases from V and 2 bases from J, with 4 bases between. Germline V CDR1 and CDR2: SGHTA, FQGNSA. The CDR3 loop spans 12 amino acids. The CDR3 region has the DNA TGTGCCAGCAGCTTTCTGAACTATGGCTACACCTTC. It codes for CASSFLNYGYTF.

The sample holds a few counts of this clone. The rearrangement links TRBV19 to TRBJ2-7; 8 positions match TRBD1. V lost 6 bases and J lost 3; bases outside the gene matches: 7. Looked up from germline, CDR1 is LNHDA and CDR2 is SQIVND (reference sequence). This CDR3 region has 14 residues. CDR3: CASRTRTGNYEQYF. CDR3 bases: TGTGCCAGTAGGACTCGGACAGGGAACTACGAGCAGTACTTC.

The chain joins TRBV4-1 to TRBJ1-6; D unclear. CDR1 and CDR2 from the germline V gene are MGHRA and YSYEKL. Trimming shortened V by 1 base and J by 1 base, and 8 bases separated the two germline ends. This CDR3 region has 16 residues. Written as DNA, the CDR3 is TGCGCCAGCAGCCAAGGGCATGGTTCCTATAATTCACCCCTCCACTTT. Protein sequence: CASSQGHGSYNSPLHF.

The chain recombines TRBV5-1 with TRBJ1-1, with D tentatively TRBD1 (6 bases). CDR3 size: 15 residues. V lost 6 bases, J lost 1 base, and 16 bases lay in between. Germline CDR1 reads SGHRS; CDR2 reads YFSETQ. The CDR3 sequence: CASTTGSLGNTEAFF. The CDR3 region has the DNA TGCGCCAGCACCACAGGGAGCTTAGGGAACACTGAAGCTTTCTTT.

The chain joins TRBV19 to TRBJ2-7, with 9 nucleotides matching TRBD1. The CDR3 loop spans 12 amino acids. CDR1 LNHDA and CDR2 SQIVND come from the germline V gene (reference sequence). V lost 10 bases to trimming and J lost 5 bases; unmatched junction nucleotides: 6. CDR3 protein: CANRDRENEQYF. DNA of the CDR3: TGTGCCAATCGGGACAGGGAAAACGAGCAGTACTTC. Filled out from reference TRBV19 and TRBJ2-7, the complete variable domain reads DGGITQSPKYLFRKEGQNVTLSCEQNLNHDAMYWYRQDPGQGLRLIYYSQIVNDFQKGDIAEGYSVSREKKESFPLTVTSAQKNPTAFYLCANRDRENEQYFGPGTRLTVT.

The rearrangement uses TRBV2 and TRBJ2-3; 9 bases align to TRBD1. The germline CDR1 and CDR2 sequences are SNHLY and FYNNEI. Unmatched junction bases numbered 2, after V lost 1 base and J lost 6 bases. CDR3 length equals 14 residues. The CDR3 spells CASSEGTGEDTQYF. CDR3 bases: TGTGCCAGCAGTGAAGGGACAGGGGAGGATACGCAGTATTTT.

J is TRBJ2-7 and V is TRBV7-2, with D tentatively TRBD2 (7 bases). Per germline, CDR1 SGHTA and CDR2 FQGNSA. Trimming left V 5 bases short and J 3 bases short, with 20 bases between. This CDR3 has 16 residues. CDR3 amino acids: CASSLSRGGGSYEQYF. The CDR3, as DNA: TGTGCCAGCAGCCTGAGTAGGGGGGGCGGAAGCTACGAGCAGTACTTC.

V and J are TRBV5-6 and TRBJ2-1; 7 nucleotides line up with TRBD2. CDR3 length: 16 amino acids. With 0 bases clipped from V and 4 bases from J, the junction kept 7 bases outside the gene matches. Germline V gene data show CDR1 as SGHDT and CDR2 as YYEEEE. The CDR3 DNA reads as TGTGCCAGCAGCTTGGCCTCGTCTAGCGGATACAATGAGCAGTTCTTC. Protein product: CASSLASSSGYNEQFF.

The chain combines TRBV2 with TRBJ2-5; D is ambiguous. TRBJ2-7 explains the end of the DNA better; the J call may be wrong. The CDR3 is made up of 14 amino acids. Germline V lookup: CDR1 SNHLY, CDR2 FYNNEI. CDR3 loop: CASIQTSSSYEQYF. DNA for the CDR3: TGTGCCAGCATTCAGACTTCTAGCTCCTACGAGCAGTACTTC.

The V and J genes are TRBV18 and TRBJ1-4; D possibly corresponds to TRBD1 (6 bases). V gave up 0 bases and J gave up 11 bases, with 19 bases separating them. The CDR3 covers 16 residues. Germline CDR1 KGHSH, CDR2 LQKENI. The CDR3 DNA reads as TGTGCCAGCTCACCACCGTTGGGGGCAGGCCGCGGGAAACTGTTTTTT. It yields the protein CASSPPLGAGRGKLFF.

This chain joins TRBV6-6 and TRBJ2-5; 7 nucleotides match TRBD2. The CDR3 totals 14 residues. Germline assignment: CDR1 MNHNY and CDR2 SVGAGI (reference sequence). The J segment lost 1 base and the V segment lost 4 bases, leaving 3 bases of the junction unmatched. The CDR3, as DNA: TGTGCCAGCAGTTCAGCGGGGTTCCAAGAGACCCAGTACTTC. Its translation is CASSSAGFQETQYF.

The chain couples TRBV6-6 to TRBJ1-5, with TRBD1 matching over 8 bases. The trim removed 5 bases at V and 6 bases at J, leaving 6 bases unmatched. This CDR3 contains 14 residues. Germline V gives CDR1 MNHNY, CDR2 SVGAGI (reference sequence). The CDR3 DNA is TGTGCCAGCAGTACTAGACAGGGGTTTCAGCCCCAGCATTTT. It specifies CASSTRQGFQPQHF.

This clone was seen once. The rearrangement links TRBV6-5 to TRBJ2-3, with D hard to call. Germline V lookup: CDR1 MNHEY, CDR2 SVGAGI. The CDR3 sequence is 14 residues long. V lost 0 bases and J 11 bases, leaving 15 bases between the germline ends. The CDR3 reads CASSYSSQPDLQYF. Written as DNA, the CDR3 is TGTGCCAGCAGTTACTCGAGCCAACCCGATCTGCAGTATTTT.

This chain links TRBV30 with TRBJ2-4, with a weak D call TRBD1 (6 bases). Trimming left V 3 bases short and J 6 bases short, with 9 bases between. The CDR3 totals 12 residues. Germline lookup yields CDR1 GTSNPN and CDR2 SVGIG (reference sequence). The CDR3 bases are TGTGCCTGGAGGGGGGCGGGAAACATTCAGTACTTC. Translation: CAWRGAGNIQYF.

The chain employs TRBV7-6 and TRBJ2-5; maybe TRBD1 (6 bases). The J call could be wrong; TRBJ2-7 is a better fit for the DNA end. Germline lookup yields CDR1 SGHVS and CDR2 FNYEAQ. The CDR3 is made up of 16 amino acids. In DNA form, the CDR3 reads TGTGCCAGCAGCCCAACGCCGGGACATATATCCTACGAGCAGTACTTC. Translation: CASSPTPGHISYEQYF.

In DNA form, the CDR3 reads TGTGCCAGCAGATTTAACCTACACCAGGGGTACGAGCAGTACTTC. It encodes CASRFNLHQGYEQYF. The V call is TRBV11-2, the J call TRBJ2-7; a weak D match, TRBD1 (6 bases). V was trimmed by 6 bases and J by 4 bases, leaving 19 bases between them. The CDR3 extends over 15 amino acids. Germline CDR1 SGHAT, CDR2 FQNNGV.

The chain employs TRBV4-3 and TRBJ1-2; D is possibly TRBD1 (6 bases). The CDR3 extends over 16 amino acids. V lost 1 base, J lost 4 bases, and 16 bases lay in between. Per germline, CDR1 LGHNA and CDR2 YSLEER. The CDR3, as DNA: TGCGCCAGCAGCCAAGGGCCGGGGGGCGGCGGCTATGGCTACACCTTC. Its translation is CASSQGPGGGGYGYTF.

The rearrangement uses TRBV5-1 and TRBJ2-3; D is unresolved. Trimming removed 2 bases at V and 2 bases at J, with 12 bases between. CDR3 length equals 15 residues. The germline V gene encodes CDR1 SGHRS and CDR2 YFSETQ. CDR3 region: CASSFFGGDTDTQYF. DNA of the CDR3: TGCGCCAGCAGCTTCTTCGGCGGTGACACAGATACGCAGTATTTT.

This chain joins TRBV6-1 and TRBJ1-5; D unclear. The CDR3 totals 16 residues. Trimming removed 1 base at V and 6 bases at J, with 16 bases between. From germline, CDR1 is MNHNS and CDR2 SASEGT. CDR3 coding DNA: TGTGCCAGCAGTGAAGGTCCACAGCGGGTGTCTCAGCCCCAGCATTTT. The encoded protein is CASSEGPQRVSQPQHF.

The gene calls are TRBV4-2 and TRBJ2-3, with 7 bases identical to TRBD2. Unmatched junction bases numbered 7, after V lost 4 bases and J lost 0 bases. Germline V gene lookup returns CDR1 LGHNA and CDR2 YNFKEQ. The CDR3 loop spans 16 amino acids. DNA for the CDR3: TGTGCCAGCAGCCCCCGGGGGGTGCCTAGCACAGATACGCAGTATTTT. Translating it yields CASSPRGVPSTDTQYF.

This clone occurred a few times. CDR3 residues: CASSRGRNTGELFF. CDR3 sequence (DNA): TGTGCCAGCAGCAGGGGCAGGAACACCGGGGAGCTGTTTTTT. The rearrangement uses TRBV6-5 and TRBJ2-2; a possible D gene is TRBD1 (6 bases). The CDR3 is 14 residues long. Germline assignment: CDR1 MNHEY and CDR2 SVGAGI. V shed 6 bases and J shed 1 base, with 9 bases lying between them.